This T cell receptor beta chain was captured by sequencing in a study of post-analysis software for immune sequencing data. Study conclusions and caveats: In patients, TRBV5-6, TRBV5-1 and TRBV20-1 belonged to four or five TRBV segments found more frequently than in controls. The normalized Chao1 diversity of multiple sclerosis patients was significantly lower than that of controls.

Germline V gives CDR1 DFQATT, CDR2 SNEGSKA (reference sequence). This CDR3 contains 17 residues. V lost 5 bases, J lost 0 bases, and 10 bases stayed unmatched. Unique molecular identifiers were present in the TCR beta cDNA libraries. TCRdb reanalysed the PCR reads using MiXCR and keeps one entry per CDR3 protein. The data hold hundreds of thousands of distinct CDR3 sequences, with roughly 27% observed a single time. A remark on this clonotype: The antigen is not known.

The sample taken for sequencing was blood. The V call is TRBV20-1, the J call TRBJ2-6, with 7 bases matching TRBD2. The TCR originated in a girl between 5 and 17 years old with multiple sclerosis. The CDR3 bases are TGCAGTGCTGGAAAGTGGGAGGGGAGCTCTGGGGCCAACGTCCTGACTTTC. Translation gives CSAGKWEGSSGANVLTF.